The 29 T cell receptor beta chains below come from one sample, sequenced in a study of cytomegalovirus exposure and HLA in healthy donors. It was with 60 Vbeta and 13 Jbeta primers that the PCR ran. TCRdb keeps only in-frame clones here, not all; method: immunoSEQ multiplex PCR. The data contain more than 75,000 clones, less than 80% of them singletons. Sample: PBMCs. The receptors derive from a middle-aged man in good health and CMV-seropositive.

V usage is TRBV19 and J usage is TRBJ2-7; 8 nucleotides match TRBD1. The germline CDR1 and CDR2 sequences are LNHDA and SQIVND (reference sequence). The length of the CDR3 is 15 residues. V shed 6 bases and J 6 bases; nucleotides not matched to a gene: 13. The CDR3 DNA is TGTGCCAGTAGGATGGCAGGGGGCCCCGGCGGCGAGCAGTACTTC. Amino acid sequence: CASRMAGGPGGEQYF. Variable domain in full (rest from reference TRBV19 and TRBJ2-7): DGGITQSPKYLFRKEGQNVTLSCEQNLNHDAMYWYRQDPGQGLRLIYYSQIVNDFQKGDIAEGYSVSREKKESFPLTVTSAQKNPTAFYLCASRMAGGPGGEQYFGPGTRLTVT.

The chain is built from TRBV6-6 and TRBJ1-2; 7 bases line up with TRBD1. In germline, CDR1 is MNHNY, CDR2 SVGAGI (reference sequence). J was trimmed by 6 bases and V by 0 bases; bases with no gene match: 10. The CDR3 sequence is 16 residues long. The CDR3 here is CASSYSSPTGSDGYTF. The CDR3 bases are TGTGCCAGCAGTTACTCCTCACCGACAGGGTCGGATGGCTACACCTTC.

The CDR3 spells CASSLGGGGAFADTQYF. The CDR3 nucleotides are TGTGCCAGCAGCTTAGGCGGCGGGGGGGCCTTCGCAGATACGCAGTATTTT. The chain joins TRBV7-2 to TRBJ2-3; 9 bases are shared with TRBD2. Germline-derived CDR1 and CDR2 are SGHTA and FQGNSA. The CDR3 contains 17 residues. The junction had 9 bases not matched to a gene; V was cut back by 1 base and J by 4 bases.

V is TRBV6-6 and J is TRBJ2-7; D is unresolved. Trimming cost V 6 bases and J 0 bases, with 12 bases left between them. Germline V gene sequence: CDR1 MNHNY, CDR2 SVGAGI (reference sequence). The length of the CDR3 is 14 residues. CDR3 DNA: TGTGCCAGCAGAGGTAACAGCAACTCCTACGAGCAGTACTTC. This translates into CASRGNSNSYEQYF.

CDR3 DNA: TGTGCCAGTAGTATCTTGACTTATGGCTACACCTTC. This sequence encodes CASSILTYGYTF. The V call is TRBV19, the J call TRBJ1-2, with no clear D. CDR1 is LNHDA, CDR2 SQIVND, per germline (reference sequence). This CDR3 has 12 amino acids. Trimming removed 3 bases at V and 5 bases at J, with 7 bases between.

To note about this clone: Distinct nucleotide sequences in the sample also encode this CDR3. V usage is TRBV28 and J usage is TRBJ1-4; 12 bases map to TRBD1. CDR1 is MDHEN, CDR2 SYDVKM, per germline. CDR3 length: 20 residues. V shed 6 bases and J 0 bases; nucleotides not matched to a gene: 14. Here the CDR3 DNA reads TGTGCCAGCAGCCGCCCTGTGGGACAGGGGGCGCGAGCAACTAATGAAAAACTGTTTTTT. Amino acids: CASSRPVGQGARATNEKLFF.

This clone was counted a few times. The rearrangement links TRBV4-3 to TRBJ2-7; D is unclear. Germline V gene data show CDR1 as LGHNA and CDR2 as YSLEER. Trimming cost V 0 bases and J 6 bases, with 9 bases left between them. CDR3 length: 13 amino acids. This CDR3 is CASSQDLNTEQYF. In DNA form, the CDR3 reads TGCGCCAGCAGCCAAGATTTGAACACCGAGCAGTACTTC.

The chain has TRBV9 and TRBJ2-7; 8 bases map to TRBD1. This CDR3 has 17 amino acids. The V gene's germline CDR1 is SGDLS and CDR2 YYNGEE. Trimming took 0 bases from V and 6 from J; bases not matched to a gene: 14. The CDR3 here is CASSVVTDRGRVFEQYF. The CDR3 DNA reads as TGTGCCAGCAGCGTAGTCACCGACAGGGGCCGTGTCTTCGAGCAGTACTTC.

The rearrangement joins TRBV11-2 to TRBJ2-5; 9 bases line up with TRBD2. V was clipped by 2 bases and J by 5 bases; unmatched bases: 12. Germline-derived CDR1 and CDR2 are SGHAT and FQNNGV. The CDR3 has 17 amino acids. Written as DNA, the CDR3 is TGTGCCAGCAGCTTATCGAGGACTAGCGCCCTAAGCGAGACCCAGTACTTC. This translates into CASSLSRTSALSETQYF.

This chain uses TRBV19 with TRBJ2-5; 7 nucleotides align to TRBD2. V was pared by 5 bases and J by 2 bases, with 2 bases of the junction left unmatched. Germline-derived CDR1 and CDR2 are LNHDA and SQIVND (reference sequence). The CDR3 has 13 residues. The CDR3 reads CASSRDYQETQYF. The CDR3 nucleotides are TGTGCCAGTAGTCGGGACTATCAAGAGACCCAGTACTTC.

The chain carries TRBV11-2 and TRBJ2-5, with 10 bases that match TRBD2. This CDR3 spans 14 amino acids. Trimming cost V 5 bases and J 3 bases; bases outside gene matches: 3. CDR1 and CDR2 from the germline V gene are SGHAT and FQNNGV. DNA for the CDR3: TGTGCCAGCAGCCGACTAGCGGGTAAAGAGACCCAGTACTTC. Protein sequence: CASSRLAGKETQYF.

J is TRBJ2-7 and V is TRBV5-1; tentative D call: TRBD2 (7 bases). The CDR3 has 14 amino acids. Per the germline V gene, CDR1 is SGHRS and CDR2 is YFSETQ. V was cut by 6 bases and J by 5 bases, with 18 bases left in between. CDR3 protein: CASTPGGGADEQYF. CDR3 DNA: TGCGCCAGCACTCCCGGAGGGGGGGCGGACGAGCAGTACTTC. Full variable domain (remainder filled in from reference TRBV5-1 and TRBJ2-7): KAGVTQTPRYLIKTRGQQVTLSCSPISGHRSVSWYQQTPGQGLQFLFEYFSETQRNKGNFPGRFSGRQFSNSRSEMNVSTLELGDSALYLCASTPGGGADEQYFGPGTRLTVT.

The chain uses TRBV19 and TRBJ2-7, with 9 bases fitting TRBD1. Germline CDR1 is LNHDA and CDR2 is SQIVND (reference sequence). V trimming: 3 bases; J trimming: 5 bases; junction bases outside the gene matches: 8. The CDR3 spans 15 residues. CDR3 in amino acids: CASSMSGTGTNEQYF. CDR3 bases: TGTGCCAGTAGTATGTCCGGGACAGGGACCAACGAGCAGTACTTC. Supplemented by reference TRBV19 and TRBJ2-7, the full variable domain reads DGGITQSPKYLFRKEGQNVTLSCEQNLNHDAMYWYRQDPGQGLRLIYYSQIVNDFQKGDIAEGYSVSREKKESFPLTVTSAQKNPTAFYLCASSMSGTGTNEQYFGPGTRLTVT.

This chain uses TRBV5-1 with TRBJ1-2, with D uncertain. Trimming cost V 5 bases and J 4 bases, with 9 bases left between them. CDR1 is SGHRS, CDR2 YFSETQ, per germline. The CDR3 covers 12 residues. The CDR3: CASREDRYGYTF. The DNA of the CDR3 is TGCGCCAGCAGGGAGGACCGCTATGGCTACACCTTC.

The rearrangement joins TRBV2 to TRBJ1-4; 8 positions match TRBD1. This CDR3 contains 17 residues. Losses at the gene ends were 3 bases for V and 3 bases for J; bases not matched to a gene: 9. Germline V gives CDR1 SNHLY, CDR2 FYNNEI. The CDR3 loop is CASSDLPTGGSNEKLFF. The DNA for the CDR3 is TGTGCCAGCAGTGATCTCCCCACAGGGGGTTCTAATGAAAAACTGTTTTTT.

The chain is built from TRBV28 and TRBJ2-3; no definite D call. Germline loops: CDR1 MDHEN, CDR2 SYDVKM. Deletions cut 7 bases from V and 6 bases from J, with 11 bases between. This CDR3 region has 12 residues. The CDR3 reads CASTSDGDTQYF. CDR3 coding DNA: TGTGCCAGCACCTCAGACGGGGATACGCAGTATTTT.

This clone was counted a few times. This rearrangement joins TRBV27 to TRBJ2-1, with 10 bases lining up with TRBD1. From germline, CDR1 is MNHEY and CDR2 SMNVEV (reference sequence). The CDR3 covers 16 residues. V dropped 2 bases and J dropped 7; count of bases not matched to a gene: 8. The CDR3 loop is CASSLRGQGFLNEQFF. The CDR3, as DNA: TGTGCCAGCAGTTTAAGGGGACAGGGGTTTTTAAATGAGCAGTTCTTC.

CDR3 sequence reads: CASSFEGAYSNQPQHF. CDR3 bases: TGTGCCAGCAGTTTTGAGGGGGCATATAGCAATCAGCCCCAGCATTTT. V and J are TRBV28 and TRBJ1-5; 7 bases are shared with TRBD1. V was pared by 3 bases and J by 0 bases, with 5 bases of the junction left unmatched. Germline V CDR1 and CDR2: MDHEN, SYDVKM. This CDR3 contains 16 residues.

The chain couples TRBV7-6 to TRBJ1-1; D gene unclear. Germline V gene sequence: CDR1 SGHVS, CDR2 FNYEAQ. The CDR3 has 14 amino acids. Trimming cost V 5 bases and J 10 bases, with 20 bases left between them. CDR3 loop: CASSVIGPPSGAFF. CDR3 nucleotides: TGTGCCAGCAGCGTCATAGGGCCACCGAGCGGAGCTTTCTTT.

J is TRBJ2-2 and V is TRBV11-2; D gene uncertain. This CDR3 spans 12 amino acids. Germline CDR1 SGHAT, CDR2 FQNNGV. V gave up 5 bases and J gave up 6 bases, with 7 bases separating them. The CDR3 DNA is TGTGCCAGCAGCGCGCAGGCCGGGGAGCTGTTTTTT. It yields the protein CASSAQAGELFF.

The chain joins TRBV4-1 to TRBJ2-5, with TRBD1 matching 7 bases. Trimming removed 0 bases from V and 4 bases from J; junction bases left unmatched: 8. The V gene's germline CDR1 is MGHRA and CDR2 YSYEKL. CDR3 length: 16 residues. CDR3 coding DNA: TGCGCCAGCAGCCAAGATCATAGGGGGCCGGGAGAGACCCAGTACTTC. Protein sequence: CASSQDHRGPGETQYF.

This clone appeared a few times. This rearrangement joins TRBV28 to TRBJ1-5; TRBD1 aligns across 8 bases. The CDR3 totals 16 residues. Germline V gene lookup returns CDR1 MDHEN and CDR2 SYDVKM. Trimming cost V 8 bases and J 7 bases; bases outside gene matches: 16. CDR3 amino acids: CASDTFLRGRGQPQHF. DNA of the CDR3: TGTGCCAGCGATACATTCCTCAGGGGGCGAGGGCAGCCCCAGCATTTT.

This clone is a singleton in its sample. The V and J genes are TRBV19 and TRBJ1-1; D is perhaps TRBD1 (6 bases). Germline CDR1 is LNHDA and CDR2 is SQIVND (reference sequence). With 7 bases removed from V and 1 base from J, the gap between germline ends came to 10 bases. This CDR3 contains 13 residues. CDR3 coding DNA: TGTGCCAGTATCCCGGACAGGAACACTGAAGCTTTCTTT. It codes for CASIPDRNTEAFF.

This chain joins TRBV27 and TRBJ1-1; 8 nucleotides agree with TRBD1. The CDR3 has 14 amino acids. With 6 bases clipped from V and 0 bases from J, the junction kept 3 bases outside the gene matches. CDR1 MNHEY and CDR2 SMNVEV come from the germline V gene (reference sequence). The CDR3 DNA is TGTGCCAGCAGGACAGGGGCAATGAACACTGAAGCTTTCTTT. Translated, it gives CASRTGAMNTEAFF.

The rearrangement links TRBV5-1 to TRBJ2-5; weak D call: TRBD1 (5 bases). V lost 4 bases and J lost 5, with 12 bases in between. The CDR3 contains 13 residues. CDR1 is SGHRS and CDR2 is YFSETQ in the germline V gene. The DNA for the CDR3 is TGCGCCAGCAGCCAGGGTTCCCAGGAGACCCAGTACTTC. Translated, it gives CASSQGSQETQYF.

This chain links TRBV5-1 with TRBJ2-3, with D perhaps matching TRBD2 (6 bases). The CDR3 extends over 17 amino acids. Trimming cost V 2 bases and J 2 bases, with 18 bases left between them. Germline CDR1 and CDR2: SGHRS and YFSETQ. CDR3 residues: CASSLSSGTYNTDTQYF. The CDR3 DNA follows: TGCGCCAGCAGCTTATCCTCCGGGACTTATAACACAGATACGCAGTATTTT.

This clone appeared a single time. V and J are TRBV28 and TRBJ1-4; 8 bases match TRBD1. CDR3 size: 15 residues. After removal of 5 bases from V and 7 bases from J, the junction contained 9 bases not matched to a gene. From germline, CDR1 is MDHEN and CDR2 SYDVKM. Written as DNA, the CDR3 is TGTGCCAGCAGTATACTGGACAGGGCTGGTGAAAAACTGTTTTTT. This encodes CASSILDRAGEKLFF.

The V call is TRBV29-1, the J call TRBJ2-2; no clear D gene. Per the germline V gene, CDR1 is SQVTM and CDR2 is ANQGSEA. Trimming took 4 bases from V and 0 from J, leaving 12 bases between them. This CDR3 comprises 15 residues. For the CDR3, the DNA is TGCAGCGTTGTGAAGGAGCCGCCGAACACCGGGGAGCTGTTTTTT. Encoded protein: CSVVKEPPNTGELFF.

V is TRBV6-1 and J is TRBJ2-3, with 9 bases lining up with TRBD2. The CDR3 totals 16 residues. Germline trimming cut 1 base from V and 4 bases from J; bases unmatched to any gene: 6. Germline V CDR1 and CDR2: MNHNS, SASEGT. The DNA of the CDR3 is TGTGCCAGCAGTGAAGGTAGCGGGAGAGTTGCAGATACGCAGTATTTT. This translates into CASSEGSGRVADTQYF.